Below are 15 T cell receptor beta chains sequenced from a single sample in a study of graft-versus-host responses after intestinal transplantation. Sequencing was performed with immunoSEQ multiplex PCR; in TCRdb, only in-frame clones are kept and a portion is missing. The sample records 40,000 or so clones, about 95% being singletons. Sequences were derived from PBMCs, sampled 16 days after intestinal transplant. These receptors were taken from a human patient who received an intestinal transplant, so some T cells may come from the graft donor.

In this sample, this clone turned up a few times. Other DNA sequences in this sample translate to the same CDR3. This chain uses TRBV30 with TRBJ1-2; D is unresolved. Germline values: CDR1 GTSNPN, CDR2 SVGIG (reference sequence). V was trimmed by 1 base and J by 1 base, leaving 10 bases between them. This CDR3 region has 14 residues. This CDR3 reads CAWSGRRSNYGYTF. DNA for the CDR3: TGTGCCTGGAGTGGACGGAGAAGTAACTATGGCTACACCTTC.

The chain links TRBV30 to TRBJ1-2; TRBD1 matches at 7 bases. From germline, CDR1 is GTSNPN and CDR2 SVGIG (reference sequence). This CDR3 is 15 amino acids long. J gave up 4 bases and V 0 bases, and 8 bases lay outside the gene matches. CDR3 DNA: TGTGCCTGGAGTGTACTGGGACAGACTCCCTATGGCTACACCTTC. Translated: CAWSVLGQTPYGYTF.

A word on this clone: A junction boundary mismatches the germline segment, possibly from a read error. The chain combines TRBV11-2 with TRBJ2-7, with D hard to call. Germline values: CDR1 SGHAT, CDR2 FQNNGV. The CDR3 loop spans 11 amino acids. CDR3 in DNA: TGTGCCAGCAGCTTAGAACCATGGCTCGAATTC. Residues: CASSLEPWLEF.

CDR3 nucleotides: TGTGCCAGCAGTTTAAGCAGAACTAGCAATCAGCCCCAGCATTTT. As protein: CASSLSRTSNQPQHF. The chain couples TRBV28 to TRBJ1-5; D gene unclear. The V gene lost 2 bases and the J gene lost 0 bases, with 8 bases spanning the gap. CDR1 is MDHEN and CDR2 is SYDVKM in the germline V gene. The CDR3 is made up of 15 amino acids.

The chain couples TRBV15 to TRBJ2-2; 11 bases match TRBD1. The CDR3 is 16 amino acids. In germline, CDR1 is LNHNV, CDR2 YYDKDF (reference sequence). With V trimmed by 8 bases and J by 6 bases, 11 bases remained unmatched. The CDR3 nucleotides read TGTGCCACCTCTAGAGTCGGACAGGGGGCATCCGGGGAGCTGTTTTTT. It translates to CATSRVGQGASGELFF.

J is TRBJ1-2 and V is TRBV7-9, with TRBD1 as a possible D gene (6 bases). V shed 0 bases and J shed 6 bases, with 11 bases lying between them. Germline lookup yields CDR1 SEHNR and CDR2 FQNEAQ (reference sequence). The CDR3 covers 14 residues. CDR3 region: CASSLASQGHGYTF. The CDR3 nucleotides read TGTGCCAGCAGCTTAGCGTCACAGGGTCATGGCTACACCTTC.

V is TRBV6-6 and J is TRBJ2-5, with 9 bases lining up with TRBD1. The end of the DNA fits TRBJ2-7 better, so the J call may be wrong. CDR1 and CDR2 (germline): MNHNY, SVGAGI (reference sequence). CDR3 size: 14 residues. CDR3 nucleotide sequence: TGTGCCAGCAGTTACGGGGACAGGGCCTACGAGCAGTACTTC. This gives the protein CASSYGDRAYEQYF.

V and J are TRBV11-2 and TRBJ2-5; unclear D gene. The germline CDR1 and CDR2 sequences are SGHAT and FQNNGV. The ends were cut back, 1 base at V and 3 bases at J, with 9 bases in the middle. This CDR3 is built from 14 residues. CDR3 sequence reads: CASSLGLYEETQYF. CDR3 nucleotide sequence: TGTGCCAGCAGCTTAGGGCTATACGAAGAGACCCAGTACTTC. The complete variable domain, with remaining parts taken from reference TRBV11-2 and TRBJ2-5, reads EAGVAQSPRYKIIEKRQSVAFWCNPISGHATLYWYQQILGQGPKLLIQFQNNGVVDDSQLPKDRFSAERLKGVDSTLKIQPAKLEDSAVYLCASSLGLYEETQYFGPGTRLLVL.

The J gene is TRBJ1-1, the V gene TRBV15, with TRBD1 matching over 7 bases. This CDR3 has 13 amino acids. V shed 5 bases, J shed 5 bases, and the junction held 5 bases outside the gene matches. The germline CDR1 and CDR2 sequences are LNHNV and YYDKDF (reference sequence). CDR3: CATSGGDRTEAFF. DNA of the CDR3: TGTGCCACCAGCGGGGGGGACAGAACTGAAGCTTTCTTT.

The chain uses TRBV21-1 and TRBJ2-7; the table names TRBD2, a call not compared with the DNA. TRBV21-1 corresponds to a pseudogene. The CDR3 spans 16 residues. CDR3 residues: CASSKRGLAGPYEQYF. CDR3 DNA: TGTGCCAGCAGCAAAAGGGGACTAGCGGGGCCCTACGAGCAGTACTTC.

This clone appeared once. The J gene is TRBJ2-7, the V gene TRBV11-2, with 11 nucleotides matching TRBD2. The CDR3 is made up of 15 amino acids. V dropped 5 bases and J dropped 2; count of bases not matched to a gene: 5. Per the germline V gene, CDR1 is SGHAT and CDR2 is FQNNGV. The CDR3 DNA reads TGTGCCAGCAGCCTGACTAGCGGGAAAACCTACGAGCAGTACTTC. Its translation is CASSLTSGKTYEQYF.

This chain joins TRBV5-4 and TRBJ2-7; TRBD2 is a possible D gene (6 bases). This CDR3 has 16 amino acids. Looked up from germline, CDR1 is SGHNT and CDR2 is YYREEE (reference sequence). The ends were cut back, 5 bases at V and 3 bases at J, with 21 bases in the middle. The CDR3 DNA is TGTGCCAGCAGTTCACCCGGGATCCAAGCGGGCTACGAGCAGTACTTC. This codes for CASSSPGIQAGYEQYF.

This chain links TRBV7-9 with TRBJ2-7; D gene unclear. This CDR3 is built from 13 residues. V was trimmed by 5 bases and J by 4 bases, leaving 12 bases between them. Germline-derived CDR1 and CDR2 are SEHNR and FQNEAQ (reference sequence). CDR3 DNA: TGTGCCAGCAGCCCCACAGATGGTTACGAGCAGTACTTC. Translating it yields CASSPTDGYEQYF.

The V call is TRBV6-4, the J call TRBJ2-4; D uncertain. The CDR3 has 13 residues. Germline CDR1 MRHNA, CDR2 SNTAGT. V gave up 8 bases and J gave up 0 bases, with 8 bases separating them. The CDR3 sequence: CASHELAKNIQYF. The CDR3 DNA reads TGTGCCAGCCACGAGCTAGCCAAAAACATTCAGTACTTC.

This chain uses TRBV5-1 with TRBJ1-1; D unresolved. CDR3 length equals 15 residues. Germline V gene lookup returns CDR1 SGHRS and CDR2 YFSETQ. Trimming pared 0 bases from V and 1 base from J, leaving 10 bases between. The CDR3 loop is CASSLVQAGNTEAFF. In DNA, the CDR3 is TGCGCCAGCAGCTTGGTCCAGGCAGGGAACACTGAAGCTTTCTTT.